The next 30 T cell receptor beta chains were all read from a single sample in a study of cytomegalovirus exposure and HLA in healthy donors (dated 2017 in TCRdb). The receptor library was made with the immunoSEQ multiplex PCR assay. TCRdb carries this immuneACCESS record with in-frame sequences only. Its versions omit some clonotypes, under half of them owing to an unresolved V gene in the studies checked, with the rest unexplained. Across this sample there are about 88,000 clones, with roughly 80% seen only once. The ten largest clones add up to 9.5% to 13% of the sample. The sample taken for sequencing was PBMCs. All receptors derive from a woman between 18 and 30 years old in good health and CMV-seropositive.

V gene TRBV9 combines with J gene TRBJ2-3; TRBD2 might be the D (6 bases). The V end lost 3 bases, the J end lost 0 bases, and 11 bases lay between the germline ends. Germline V CDR1 and CDR2: SGDLS, YYNGEE. The CDR3 is 15 residues long. Written as DNA, the CDR3 is TGTGCCAGCAGCGCGTCCGGGACTAGCACAGATACGCAGTATTTT. The encoded protein is CASSASGTSTDTQYF.

The sample holds one count of this clone. The chain links TRBV7-2 to TRBJ1-2; TRBD1 might be the D (6 bases). Trimming pared 4 bases from V and 4 bases from J, leaving 19 bases between. The CDR3 covers 16 residues. The germline CDR1 and CDR2 sequences are SGHTA and FQGNSA. The CDR3 reads CASSSTTLGTTYGYTF. The CDR3 DNA follows: TGTGCCAGCAGCTCTACCACTCTGGGGACAACCTATGGCTACACCTTC.

The count of this clone is one. This chain joins TRBV6-4 and TRBJ2-3; TRBD2 agrees at 7 bases. Trimming took 5 bases from V and 4 from J; bases not matched to a gene: 12. In germline, CDR1 is MRHNA, CDR2 SNTAGT. The CDR3 consists of 16 residues. CDR3 bases: TGTGCCAGCAGTATGACTGCAGCTGGGAGGGCAGATACGCAGTATTTT. It codes for CASSMTAAGRADTQYF.

The genes are TRBV27 and TRBJ2-7; no definite D call. V lost 5 bases and J lost 0, with 11 bases in between. From germline, CDR1 is MNHEY and CDR2 SMNVEV (reference sequence). The CDR3 is 14 amino acids. The chain's CDR3 is CASSRSLRSYEQYF. Written as DNA, the CDR3 is TGTGCCAGCAGTCGGTCCCTACGCTCCTACGAGCAGTACTTC.

This chain uses TRBV6-1 with TRBJ2-5; 12 bases agree with TRBD2. Germline CDR1 MNHNS, CDR2 SASEGT. CDR3 length: 14 amino acids. Losses at the gene ends were 7 bases for V and 5 bases for J; bases not matched to a gene: 5. In nucleotides, the CDR3 is TGTGCCAGCACCGGGACTAGCGGGTGGGAGACCCAGTACTTC. It is translated as CASTGTSGWETQYF.

J is TRBJ1-5 and V is TRBV6-6; no reliable D call. Between the trimmed V and J ends, which lost 7 bases and 1 base, there was a span of 11 bases. The V gene's germline CDR1 is MNHNY and CDR2 SVGAGI (reference sequence). The CDR3 has 14 amino acids. The CDR3 spells CASTGRISNQPQHF. The CDR3 DNA is TGTGCCAGCACCGGGAGGATCAGCAATCAGCCCCAGCATTTT.

This clone appeared once. The chain joins TRBV6-4 to TRBJ1-1, with D possibly TRBD1 on 5 matching bases. The ends were cut back, 10 bases at V and 3 bases at J, with 15 bases in the middle. The CDR3 has 13 amino acids. Germline assignment: CDR1 MRHNA and CDR2 SNTAGT. The CDR3 spells CATRIEGDTEAFF. The CDR3 nucleotides are TGTGCCACCCGAATCGAAGGGGACACTGAAGCTTTCTTT.

V and J are TRBV4-1 and TRBJ2-3; TRBD2 matches at 7 bases. The CDR3 is 15 amino acids. Germline V gene lookup returns CDR1 MGHRA and CDR2 YSYEKL. V was pared by 2 bases and J by 4 bases, with 6 bases of the junction left unmatched. CDR3: CASSQSGGEADTQYF. The CDR3 DNA reads TGCGCCAGCAGCCAATCGGGGGGAGAGGCAGATACGCAGTATTTT.

V gene TRBV28 combines with J gene TRBJ1-2; 10 bases align to TRBD1. Germline V lookup: CDR1 MDHEN, CDR2 SYDVKM. The V gene end was trimmed by 3 bases and the J gene end by 7 bases; junction bases not matched to a gene: 8. This CDR3 comprises 15 residues. The DNA for the CDR3 is TGTGCCAGCAGTTTCTTGGACAGGGGGTCCCGTGGCTACACCTTC. This sequence encodes CASSFLDRGSRGYTF.

The chain employs TRBV19 and TRBJ1-5; 9 bases are shared with TRBD1. CDR1 and CDR2 from the germline V gene are LNHDA and SQIVND (reference sequence). The CDR3 runs to 15 residues. With 1 base clipped from V and 5 bases from J, the junction kept 3 bases outside the gene matches. The CDR3 nucleotides read TGTGCCAGTAGTATAGCGGGACAGGGTGATCAGCCCCAGCATTTT. This encodes CASSIAGQGDQPQHF.

V gene TRBV9 combines with J gene TRBJ2-3; the match to TRBD2 covers 14 bases. CDR3 length: 19 residues. Germline V gene sequence: CDR1 SGDLS, CDR2 YYNGEE. Trimming cost V 3 bases and J 2 bases; bases outside gene matches: 11. In DNA form, the CDR3 reads TGTGCCAGCAGCGCCCGACTAGCGGGGGGGACGGGGATCACAGATACGCAGTATTTT. Protein product: CASSARLAGGTGITDTQYF.

The chain uses TRBV5-3 and TRBJ1-2; 10 nucleotides match TRBD1. TRBV5-3 is an ORF for which the function is uncertain. The CDR3 contains 15 residues. The J segment lost 8 bases and the V segment lost 5 bases, leaving 12 bases of the junction unmatched. CDR3 nucleotides: TGTGCCAGAAGTCAAAGGTCCCGGGACAGGGGAGGCTACACCTTC. It translates to CARSQRSRDRGGYTF.

Turning to this clone: One junction end does not reproduce the germline sequence, and a read error may be involved. Other DNA sequences in the sample encode the same CDR3. The chain links TRBV6-5 to TRBJ1-1; the match to TRBD1 covers 7 bases. This CDR3 region has 13 residues. Germline V gene data show CDR1 as MNHEY and CDR2 as SVGAGI. CDR3 region: CASSYLGGAEAFF. DNA of the CDR3: TGTGCTAGCAGTTACCTAGGGGGCGCTGAAGCTTTCTTT.

In its sample, this clone was seen once. The chain carries TRBV7-2 and TRBJ1-1, with D possibly being TRBD1 (5 bases). V lost 5 bases to trimming and J lost 3 bases, with 10 bases between them. The CDR3 totals 13 residues. CDR1 SGHTA and CDR2 FQGNSA come from the germline V gene. CDR3 in amino acids: CASSRRDYTEAFF. The CDR3 DNA reads as TGTGCCAGCAGCCGGAGGGACTACACTGAAGCTTTCTTT. Drawing the rest from reference TRBV7-2 and TRBJ1-1, the complete variable domain is GAGVSQSPSNKVTEKGKDVELRCDPISGHTALYWYRQSLGQGLEFLIYFQGNSAPDKSGLPSDRFSAERTGGSVSTLTIQRTQQEDSAVYLCASSRRDYTEAFFGQGTRLTVV.

The chain recombines TRBV4-1 with TRBJ1-6, with a tentative D call TRBD1 (5 bases). The CDR3 has 17 amino acids. V was shortened by 2 bases and J by 11 bases, with 22 bases between the two germline ends. The germline V gene has CDR1 MGHRA and CDR2 YSYEKL. CDR3 region: CASSQLQSRGERTPLHF. The CDR3 DNA reads as TGCGCCAGCAGCCAACTCCAATCCCGGGGGGAAAGGACACCCCTCCACTTT.

The V call is TRBV15, the J call TRBJ2-7; D remains ambiguous. The CDR3 contains 12 residues. Trimming shortened V by 2 bases and J by 4 bases, and 6 bases separated the two germline ends. Germline CDR1 reads LNHNV; CDR2 reads YYDKDF (reference sequence). CDR3 nucleotides: TGTGCCACCAGCAGAACCGGTTACGAGCAGTACTTC. This gives the protein CATSRTGYEQYF. The full variable domain, in which reference TRBV15 and TRBJ2-7 provide the parts outside the CDR3, is DAMVIQNPRYQVTQFGKPVTLSCSQTLNHNVMYWYQQKSSQAPKLLFHYYDKDFNNEADTPDNFQSRRPNTSFCFLDIRSPGLGDTAMYLCATSRTGYEQYFGPGTRLTVT.

This sequence joins TRBV7-3 and TRBJ1-2; TRBD1 might be the D (5 bases). V was cut by 9 bases and J by 1 base, with 12 bases left in between. Germline V gives CDR1 SGHTA, CDR2 FQGTGA. The CDR3 sequence is 13 residues long. The CDR3 DNA sequence: TGTGCCAGTGCCCAGGGCTTTAACTATGGCTACACCTTC. Its translation: CASAQGFNYGYTF.

V and J are TRBV5-6 and TRBJ2-3; possible D gene TRBD1, 8 bases. Per germline, CDR1 SGHDT and CDR2 YYEEEE. V was shortened by 4 bases and J by 0 bases, with 15 bases between the two germline ends. This CDR3 is 16 amino acids long. The CDR3 sequence is CASSRLQGGSTDTQYF. Written as DNA, the CDR3 is TGTGCCAGCAGCAGACTACAGGGGGGGAGCACAGATACGCAGTATTTT.

The chain couples TRBV4-2 to TRBJ2-2; 10 bases map to TRBD2. Germline CDR1 is LGHNA and CDR2 is YNFKEQ. The CDR3 runs to 19 residues. The V and J ends lost 1 base and 4 bases, in that order; junction bases with no gene match: 12. CDR3 bases: TGTGCCAGCAGCCAAGTGGGGCTAGCGGGGGCCCGGGTCACCGGGGAGCTGTTTTTT. This translates into CASSQVGLAGARVTGELFF.

This clone was counted between two and nine times. The gene calls are TRBV27 and TRBJ2-7, with 7 bases lining up with TRBD2. Trimming took 6 bases from V and 2 from J; bases not matched to a gene: 10. The germline CDR1 and CDR2 sequences are MNHEY and SMNVEV (reference sequence). CDR3 length: 15 amino acids. This CDR3 is CASRAQWAGAYEQYF. Here the CDR3 DNA reads TGTGCCAGCAGGGCTCAGTGGGCGGGGGCCTACGAGCAGTACTTC.

The chain recombines TRBV29-1 with TRBJ1-6; TRBD1 is a possible D gene (5 bases). The V gene lost 2 bases and the J gene lost 9 bases, with 20 bases spanning the gap. Germline CDR1 reads SQVTM; CDR2 reads ANQGSEA. This CDR3 spans 16 amino acids. The CDR3, as DNA: TGCAGCGTTGAACTGTCGGGCCGTTTCGGGGGTTCACCCCTCCACTTT. It translates to CSVELSGRFGGSPLHF.

J is TRBJ1-5 and V is TRBV6-6, with TRBD1 matching 8 bases. V shed 6 bases and J 2 bases; nucleotides not matched to a gene: 9. Germline loops: CDR1 MNHNY, CDR2 SVGAGI (reference sequence). This CDR3 region has 16 residues. CDR3 coding DNA: TGTGCCAGCAGCAAGGGCAGGGGGCTTGGCAATCAGCCCCAGCATTTT. This codes for CASSKGRGLGNQPQHF.

The chain recombines TRBV2 with TRBJ2-7; D may be TRBD1 (6 bases). CDR1 SNHLY and CDR2 FYNNEI come from the germline V gene. This CDR3 has 14 residues. V gave up 2 bases and J gave up 1 base, with 9 bases separating them. CDR3 loop: CASSELDSSYEQYF. The DNA for the CDR3 is TGTGCCAGCAGTGAATTGGACAGTTCCTACGAGCAGTACTTC. Supplemented by reference TRBV2 and TRBJ2-7, the full variable domain reads EPEVTQTPSHQVTQMGQEVILRCVPISNHLYFYWYRQILGQKVEFLVSFYNNEISEKSEIFDDQFSVERPDGSNFTLKIRSTKLEDSAMYFCASSELDSSYEQYFGPGTRLTVT.

CDR3 coding DNA: TGCGCCAGCAGAGAACACGGGGGAGCCTCCTACGAGCAGTACTTC. This sequence encodes CASREHGGASYEQYF. This chain connects TRBV4-3 to TRBJ2-7; a possible D gene is TRBD2 (6 bases). This CDR3 spans 15 amino acids. V lost 6 bases and J lost 0, with 15 bases in between. Looked up from germline, CDR1 is LGHNA and CDR2 is YSLEER.

The sample holds a few counts of this clone. The CDR3 bases are TGTGCCAGCAGTAGCGGGACTGGCTACGAGCAGTACTTC. It translates to CASSSGTGYEQYF. The chain links TRBV2 to TRBJ2-7, with TRBD2 matching over 7 bases. This CDR3 spans 13 amino acids. The ends lost 5 bases at V and 3 bases at J; junction bases unmatched: 4. Germline-derived CDR1 and CDR2 are SNHLY and FYNNEI.

The chain joins TRBV27 to TRBJ2-1, with 13 nucleotides matching TRBD2. V trimming: 7 bases; J trimming: 7 bases; junction bases outside the gene matches: 10. Germline-derived CDR1 and CDR2 are MNHEY and SMNVEV (reference sequence). The CDR3 extends over 16 amino acids. The CDR3 DNA follows: TGTGCCAGCACCTTACTAGCGGGGGGGTTGGAGAATGAGCAGTTCTTC. As protein: CASTLLAGGLENEQFF.

The CDR3 DNA reads TGTGCCAGCACCCCACCTCTAGGGGGTTTCTACGAGCAGTACTTC. Its protein is CASTPPLGGFYEQYF. The chain employs TRBV28 and TRBJ2-7; TRBD1 is a possible D gene (6 bases). This CDR3 region has 15 residues. V was cut by 7 bases and J by 3 bases, with 19 bases left in between. Germline V gene sequence: CDR1 MDHEN, CDR2 SYDVKM.

V usage is TRBV18 and J usage is TRBJ1-6; maybe TRBD1 (6 bases). The V end was cut by 3 bases, the J end by 10 bases, with 13 bases between. Looked up from germline, CDR1 is KGHSH and CDR2 is LQKENI. CDR3 length: 14 amino acids. The CDR3 DNA reads as TGTGCCAGCTCACCCAGGGGATTAGGATCACCCCTCCACTTT. Translation: CASSPRGLGSPLHF.

The rearrangement joins TRBV27 to TRBJ2-3; weak D call: TRBD2 (5 bases). The CDR3 covers 14 residues. Germline assignment: CDR1 MNHEY and CDR2 SMNVEV (reference sequence). V shed 5 bases and J shed 0 bases, with 9 bases lying between them. CDR3 sequence (DNA): TGTGCCAGCAGTCAGACTACTAGCACAGATACGCAGTATTTT. It specifies CASSQTTSTDTQYF.

This clone appeared a single time. The chain is built from TRBV12-5 and TRBJ1-5; 8 bases agree with TRBD1. V gave up 9 bases and J gave up 7 bases; unmatched junction bases: 5. From germline, CDR1 is LGHNT and CDR2 FRNRAP. The CDR3 is made up of 12 amino acids. CDR3 loop: CARQGAKQPQHF. CDR3 sequence (DNA): TGTGCTAGGCAGGGGGCAAAGCAGCCCCAGCATTTT.